This TCR beta chain came from a study of blood T cell repertoires in COVID-19. This clone was found a few times. Germline V gene lookup returns CDR1 LGHDT and CDR2 YNNKEL (reference sequence). The CDR3 is 13 residues long. With 7 bases removed from V and 3 bases from J, the gap between germline ends came to 13 bases. Under the authors' procedure: Amplification of reference gene primers was used by the study to estimate nucleated cell counts. Generated by immunoSEQ multiplex PCR, the TCRdb table keeps only in-frame clones and is missing some. V and J calls and clone size are copied from that table; D and trimming were computed from the DNA. The data show roughly 430,000 clones, approximately 91% seen once. It was within 2 weeks before study entry that exposed participants met a COVID-19 case.

This sequence originates from a woman aged 18-29 years who had been exposed to COVID-19. The rearrangement joins TRBV3-1 (or the pseudogene TRBV3-2) to TRBJ2-7, with a tentative D call TRBD2 (6 bases). Sequences were obtained from PBMCs or T cells enriched from blood (not recorded which). The CDR3 nucleotides read TGTGCCAGCACCCTAGGGCGGGGCTACGAGCAGTACTTC. It encodes CASTLGRGYEQYF.